The rows below give T cell receptor beta chains drawn from one sample of a study of STAT5B mutations in CD4+ large granular lymphocyte leukemia. Only in-frame clones appear in the TCRdb table, and some are missing; sequencing was by immunoSEQ multiplex PCR. Of roughly 23,000 clones detected, roughly 82% appear once; the ten largest clones hold 8.6%. The sequencing sample was made of CD4+ T cells from blood buffy coats. These receptors were obtained from a human donor in good health. Each CDR3 is given without its conserved first and last residue. The order of the fields is clone size, V gene, J gene, CDR3 protein. Clone sizes are given selectively: once, few, many, or a class where the clone is expanded.

-,TRBV7-2,TRBJ2-2,ASSPGQAIAGELF
-,TRBV6-5,TRBJ1-1,ASEGGTPNTEAF
few,TRBV2,TRBJ1-1,ASLWSENTEAF
few,TRBV18,TRBJ1-4,ASSRGRDEKLF
-,TRBV27,TRBJ1-2,ASSLREGYGYT
-,TRBV2,TRBJ2-7,ASSSQGASSYEQY
-,TRBV4-3,TRBJ1-4,ASSQEGGRVNEKLF
-,TRBV29-1,TRBJ2-3,SVGTPALAGGIRTDTQY
-,TRBV6-1,TRBJ1-1,ASSVGVMNTEAF
once,TRBV4-3,TRBJ1-2,ASSVGTGEYGYT
-,TRBV5-1,TRBJ1-4,ASSFGQGNEKLF
few,TRBV2,TRBJ2-2,ASSRERNAGELF
-,TRBV9,TRBJ2-5,ASSGLAGGETQY
-,TRBV11-2,TRBJ2-7,ASSVSTGPYEQY
-,TRBV2,TRBJ1-1,ASRLTGLNTEAF
-,TRBV4-1,TRBJ2-5,ASSQLPDSQKETQY
-,TRBV29-1,TRBJ2-3,SGRDRGRDTQY
-,TRBV18,TRBJ1-5,ASSPDNQPQH
-,TRBV28,TRBJ2-7,ASSFSSGRLYEQY
-,TRBV7-9,TRBJ1-5,ASSSDISNQPQH
-,TRBV7-8,TRBJ2-7,ASSLSASGRGEQY
-,TRBV30,TRBJ2-7,AWSVRGHEQY
-,TRBV11-2,TRBJ2-7,ASSPLGFRRGNSYEQY
-,TRBV5-4,TRBJ2-6,ASSRLGDSGANVLT
-,TRBV2,TRBJ2-2,ASSSGRGGNTGELF
-,TRBV2,TRBJ1-6,ASSVFGNGSPLH
-,TRBV29-1,TRBJ2-7,SVVWPGGVGEQY
once,TRBV7-2,TRBJ1-1,ASSSGGRLGNTEAF
-,TRBV27,TRBJ1-1,ASSIQGAAEAF
-,TRBV30,TRBJ2-7,AWSPGTGAREQY
-,TRBV6-6,TRBJ2-7,ASSYSASGSPY
-,TRBV9,TRBJ2-7,ASSVGTGVGEQY
-,TRBV4-2,TRBJ2-3,ASSQASQRGSSTDTQY
-,TRBV7-2,TRBJ2-5,ASSSLAGGLQETQY
-,TRBV11-3,TRBJ1-1,ASSRDTNTEAF
-,TRBV5-1,TRBJ1-1,ASSVTGAVTEAF
-,TRBV18,TRBJ2-1,ASSDSSSYNEQF
-,TRBV21-1,TRBJ2-1,ASSNVPFPSYNEQF
-,TRBV7-2,TRBJ1-2,ASSLGGQGGRGYT
-,TRBV5-6,TRBJ2-1,ASSLPGLAGGGYNEQF
-,TRBV7-9,TRBJ1-1,ASSLGYQNTEAF
once,TRBV30,TRBJ2-1,AWSGQGYNEQF
-,TRBV7-3,TRBJ2-5,ASSAGQGAGETQY
-,TRBV9,TRBJ1-4,ASSAQGRKGEKLF
-,TRBV7-2,TRBJ2-5,ASSLGGTDRQTQY
-,TRBV5-5,TRBJ2-7,ASSSRVYEQY
-,TRBV28,TRBJ1-4,ASSLYPLGITGVWEKLF
-,TRBV2,TRBJ1-3,ASSAQGIQGNTIY
-,TRBV6-1,TRBJ1-2,ASSPLGGLHGYT
-,TRBV9,TRBJ2-1,ASSLGGTGYNEQF
-,TRBV5-6,TRBJ2-3,ASSFGGTSTDTQY
-,TRBV9,TRBJ2-7,ASSVEASGGYEQY
-,TRBV5-4,TRBJ2-7,ASSLDRRYEQY